This TCR beta chain comes out of a study of T cells in narcolepsy. At the level of the study: Donors had narcolepsy type 1 or type 2, or were healthy controls.

This clone has only one observation. Its target is not known. Data came from immunoSEQ multiplex PCR; TCRdb stores just in-frame clones and leaves some out. Of 25,000 to 30,000 clones in the sample, 87% were seen once. Study results and limitations: HCRT-specific and TRIB2-specific autoreactive clonotypes appeared among same-patient CSF and blood CD4+ clonotypes. No autoreactive T cell clone sequences appeared in some memory CD4+ repertoires. Blood of same and different patients, but not healthy controls, reportedly held recurring autoreactive clonotypes.

The source of this sequence is a human donor in good health. What was sequenced was memory (CD45RA-) CD4+ T cells from blood.

The CDR3 loop reads CASSIGRGGGAKETQYF. The DNA for the CDR3 is TGTGCCAGTAGTATAGGGAGGGGCGGGGGCGCGAAAGAGACCCAGTACTTC. The V call is TRBV19, the J call TRBJ2-5; tentative D call: TRBD2 (7 bases). The CDR3 spans 17 residues. The germline gives CDR1 LNHDA, CDR2 SQIVND (reference sequence). The germline V and J ends were trimmed by 1 base and 3 bases, with 18 bases remaining between them.